This TCR beta chain originates from a study of blood T cell repertoires in COVID-19. Repertoires were generated with immunoSEQ multiplex PCR, while TCRdb's copy carries only in-frame clones and drops some. The table includes about 190,000 clones, around nine tenths detected once. This clone has only a few counts. The CDR3 sequence is 15 residues long. Per the germline V gene, CDR1 is MNHNY and CDR2 is SVGAGI (reference sequence). The trim removed 8 bases at V and 4 bases at J, leaving 11 bases unmatched. The sequence was collected from a man aged 70-80 years with active or convalescent COVID-19. The chain is built from TRBV6-6 and TRBJ1-5, with 7 bases matching TRBD1. The sample comprised peripheral blood. CDR3 residues: CASQGGTAQNQPQHF. In DNA, the CDR3 is TGTGCCAGCCAAGGAGGGACAGCCCAAAATCAGCCCCAGCATTTT.